The clone carrying this T cell receptor (beta chain) has just a few counts. This entry comes from a study of metastatic and nonmetastatic thyroid tumors. No treatment of any kind had been given to any patient before thyroid surgery. TCRdb reanalyzed the PCR reads via MiXCR. The sample carries approximately 37,000 clones, 15% recorded once. The sample was blood. The sequence was obtained from a male donor with papillary thyroid cancer or a benign thyroid nodule (not recorded which). Some clones in this sample may be carry-over from other donors' samples.

In DNA, the CDR3 is TGTGCCAGCAGTCACACCGCCCACCAGGGTAGTGGGACCCAGTACTTC. Its protein is CASSHTAHQGSGTQYF. The chain is built from TRBV28 and TRBJ2-5; a possible D gene is TRBD1 (5 bases). The CDR3 has 16 amino acids. In germline, CDR1 is MDHEN, CDR2 SYDVKM. Trimming pared 5 bases from V and 7 bases from J, leaving 23 bases between.